A single sample gave rise to the 15 T cell receptor beta chains below, sequenced in a study of T-cell memory formation after mild COVID-19. TCRdb processed the 5' RACE reads anew with MiXCR; each CDR3 protein has one entry. The sample yields about 200,000 distinct CDR3 sequences, 9.5% seen once. Sequencing input: PBMCs or a T cell subset sorted from them (not recorded which). The receptors stem from a man aged 18 to 29 who had mild COVID-19 (a few samples of this study predate the infection). Cell type and time point are not known.

The chain uses TRBV5-1 and TRBJ2-1; possibly TRBD2 for D (6 bases). CDR3 size: 14 residues. Looked up from germline, CDR1 is SGHRS and CDR2 is YFSETQ. Trimming left V 1 base short and J 6 bases short, with 11 bases between. The CDR3 DNA sequence: TGCGCCAGCAGCTTGATGCGGGGAACCAATGAGCAGTTCTTC. Protein product: CASSLMRGTNEQFF.

V gene TRBV10-3 combines with J gene TRBJ2-7, with D perhaps TRBD1 (6 bases). In germline, CDR1 is ENHRY, CDR2 SYGVKD. The CDR3 is 14 amino acids. V was clipped by 6 bases and J by 2 bases, with 14 bases between them. The CDR3 loop reads CAIRDSGQPYEQYF. The CDR3 DNA is TGTGCCATCAGGGACTCGGGACAACCCTACGAGCAGTACTTC.

The chain recombines TRBV28 with TRBJ2-2; 15 bases map to TRBD2. The CDR3 has 16 amino acids. Germline V gene data show CDR1 as MDHEN and CDR2 as SYDVKM. The V segment lost 6 bases and the J segment 7 bases; nucleotides outside the gene matches: 6. The CDR3 DNA reads TGTGCCAGCAGCTACGGACTAGCGGGGGGGATCGGGGAGCTGTTTTTT. This codes for CASSYGLAGGIGELFF.

This clonotype was detected many times. The gene calls are TRBV20-1 and TRBJ2-3; 9 positions match TRBD2. J gave up 2 bases and V 3 bases, and 6 bases lay outside the gene matches. CDR1 DFQATT and CDR2 SNEGSKA come from the germline V gene (reference sequence). The CDR3 covers 15 residues. The CDR3 spells CSARLAGKPTDTQYF. As DNA, the CDR3 is TGCAGTGCTAGGCTAGCGGGGAAACCCACAGATACGCAGTATTTT.

This clonotype was counted between two and nine times. The chain has TRBV20-1 and TRBJ1-1; 8 nucleotides match TRBD1. The V segment lost 1 base and the J segment 5 bases; nucleotides outside the gene matches: 9. The V gene's germline CDR1 is DFQATT and CDR2 SNEGSKA (reference sequence). The CDR3 runs to 15 residues. The CDR3 DNA follows: TGCAGTGCTAGAGCAGGGGGCCGTTTACTTACTGAAGCTTTCTTT. Translated: CSARAGGRLLTEAFF.

The chain is built from TRBV20-1 and TRBJ2-7, with a possible D match to TRBD1 (5 bases). Germline-derived CDR1 and CDR2 are DFQATT and SNEGSKA (reference sequence). Deletions cut 5 bases from V and 3 bases from J, with 8 bases between. The CDR3 consists of 11 residues. The CDR3 DNA is TGCAGTGCTTCGCAGGGCTACGAGCAGTACGTC. It is translated as CSASQGYEQYV.

This clonotype was recorded a few times. The J gene is TRBJ2-3, the V gene TRBV20-1; TRBD1 agrees at 9 bases. Losses at the gene ends were 4 bases for V and 5 bases for J; bases not matched to a gene: 10. The CDR3 consists of 15 residues. From germline, CDR1 is DFQATT and CDR2 SNEGSKA (reference sequence). CDR3 bases: TGCAGTGCTACCGGAGCGGGACAGGGCGGAGATACGCAGTATTTT. Its translation: CSATGAGQGGDTQYF.

This clonotype was counted ten times or more. The gene calls are TRBV20-1 and TRBJ2-3; TRBD2 might be the D (7 bases). The CDR3 consists of 14 residues. Trimming cost V 6 bases and J 6 bases, with 19 bases left between them. CDR1 is DFQATT and CDR2 is SNEGSKA in the germline V gene (reference sequence). CDR3 sequence reads: CSAIWGGASDTQYF. In nucleotides, the CDR3 is TGCAGTGCCATCTGGGGGGGGGCATCCGATACGCAGTATTTT.

The CDR3 coding sequence is TGTGCCAGCAGCTTAGCGTCGGCAGGGGGGTTCACTGAAGCTTTCTTT. Translated, it gives CASSLASAGGFTEAFF. This chain uses TRBV7-2 with TRBJ1-1, with TRBD1 identical over 7 bases. CDR3 length equals 16 residues. V dropped 0 bases and J dropped 4; count of bases not matched to a gene: 8. The germline V gene encodes CDR1 SGHTA and CDR2 FQGNSA.

This clonotype was counted only a few times. CDR3 residues: CASSPRQGTGELFF. Here the CDR3 DNA reads TGTGCCAGCAGCCCGAGACAAGGAACCGGGGAGCTGTTTTTT. This chain connects TRBV7-7 to TRBJ2-2; D unresolved. V dropped 5 bases and J dropped 5 bases, with 12 bases sitting between them. Germline V lookup: CDR1 SSHAT, CDR2 FNYEAQ (reference sequence). The CDR3 is 14 residues long.

The chain recombines TRBV12-5 with TRBJ1-5, with D maybe TRBD1 (6 bases). Germline loops: CDR1 LGHNT, CDR2 FRNRAP. Deletions cut 3 bases from V and 4 bases from J, with 10 bases between. The length of the CDR3 is 14 residues. The CDR3 bases are TGTGCTAGTGGTTTCCTACAGGGTAATCAGCCCCAGCATTTT. This sequence encodes CASGFLQGNQPQHF.

The rearrangement uses TRBV7-8 and TRBJ2-5; D gene uncertain. This CDR3 is 14 amino acids long. V lost 2 bases and J 5 bases, leaving 12 bases between the germline ends. Germline V gives CDR1 SGHVS, CDR2 FQNEAQ. This CDR3 reads CASSLKGVRETQYF. The CDR3 DNA is TGTGCCAGCAGCTTAAAAGGTGTTCGGGAGACCCAGTACTTC. The variable domain in full, with the rest retrieved from reference TRBV7-8 and TRBJ2-5, is GAGVSQSPRYKVAKRGQDVALRCDPISGHVSLFWYQQALGQGPEFLTYFQNEAQLDKSGLPSDRFFAERPEGSVSTLKIQRTQQEDSAVYLCASSLKGVRETQYFGPGTRLLVL.

J is TRBJ2-5 and V is TRBV3-1; D tentatively reads TRBD1 or TRBD2 (5 bases each). Trimming took off 6 bases at V and 3 bases at J, with 11 bases between the two ends. The germline gives CDR1 LGHDT, CDR2 YNNKEL (reference sequence). CDR3 length: 13 amino acids. DNA of the CDR3: TGTGCCAGCAGGCTCCGAGGGGAAGAGACCCAGTACTTC. It encodes CASRLRGEETQYF.

V usage is TRBV24-1 and J usage is TRBJ2-3; D unclear. The CDR3 spans 13 residues. Trimming removed 6 bases at V and 0 bases at J, with 6 bases between. CDR1 is KGHDR and CDR2 is SFDVKD in the germline V gene. The DNA of the CDR3 is TGTGCCACCAGTCACGACAGCACAGATACGCAGTATTTT. Residues: CATSHDSTDTQYF.

This clonotype appeared a few times. The chain has TRBV7-9 and TRBJ1-2; no firm D call. Germline V gene sequence: CDR1 SEHNR, CDR2 FQNEAQ (reference sequence). This CDR3 comprises 12 residues. The germline V and J ends were trimmed by 1 base and 6 bases, with 6 bases remaining between them. Here the CDR3 reads CASSLGEDGYTF. The CDR3, as DNA: TGTGCCAGCAGCTTAGGCGAGGATGGCTACACCTTC.